This T cell receptor (beta chain) was captured in a study of regulatory T cells in long-lasting Graves disease. This clonotype was detected ten times or more. Its antigen remains unknown. Study results and caveats: New patients shared fewer public clonotypes (966) than persistent patients did (about 3,000).

Germline V CDR1 and CDR2: MDHEN, SYDVKM. Germline trimming cut 1 base from V and 5 bases from J; bases unmatched to any gene: 13. The CDR3 runs 18 residues. Regarding time point: newly diagnosed GD, antithyroid drugs for less than 3 months. RNA extracted from PBMCs served as the sequencing template. Relying on iRepertoire HTBI primers and Arm-PCR of CDR3 regions, the team built TCR beta libraries. TCRdb re-derived calls from the multiplex PCR reads in MiXCR, one entry per CDR3 protein. This table holds approximately 540,000 distinct CDR3 sequences, approximately 12% found once. The sample was also linked to a second study, of T cells in Graves' hyperthyroidism and ophthalmopathy.

This chain connects TRBV28 to TRBJ2-5; 10 bases match TRBD2. The source of this sequence is a young woman with Graves disease. Source: peripheral blood mononuclear cells (PBMCs), taken at new diagnosis, from a patient treated with antithyroid drugs. The CDR3 here is CASSLSLSASGSVETQYF. The CDR3 bases are TGTGCCAGCAGTTTATCTCTATCGGCTAGCGGGAGTGTTGAGACCCAGTACTTC.